These T cell receptor beta chains were read from a single sample in a study of cytotoxic CD8 clonotypes in ibrutinib-treated CLL. Clones were sequenced by immunoSEQ multiplex PCR, and TCRdb holds only the in-frame ones, with some missing. The data contain some 200,000 clones, around 72% of them singletons. The input for sequencing was PBMCs, taken after 24 months of ibrutinib treatment. The receptors derive from a human donor with chronic lymphocytic leukemia. CDR3s include the opening cysteine and the closing phenylalanine or tryptophan. The D gene is left open where the match is weak. A clone size is listed for some rows: how often the clone was seen (once, few, many), or a class if it is expanded.

d_call,v_call,clone_size,j_call,cdr3_nt,cdr3_aa
.,TRBV9,.,TRBJ2-3,TGTGCCAGCAGCGTCCAACTCGCGACCGGGACAGATACGCAGTATTTT,CASSVQLATGTDTQYF
TRBD1,TRBV28,.,TRBJ1-2,TGTGCCAGCAGTTATGGCCTACAGGGGGCACCCACCTTC,CASSYGLQGAPTF
.,TRBV30,.,TRBJ1-2,TGTGCCTGGAGTGTACCGGGGTTCGACACCTTC,CAWSVPGFDTF
.,TRBV19,few,TRBJ1-5,TGTGCCAGTAGTATGGCCAGGGGCAATCAGCCCCAGCATTTT,CASSMARGNQPQHF
.,TRBV7-8,few,TRBJ1-2,TGTGCCAGCAGCCACCCCACCGGGACGGCTTATGGCTACACCTTC,CASSHPTGTAYGYTF
TRBD1,TRBV5-8,.,TRBJ1-1,TGTGCCAGCAGCGGGGGACAGGGATACACTGAAGCTTTCTTT,CASSGGQGYTEAFF
.,TRBV4-2,.,TRBJ2-7,TGTGCCAGCAGCCATCCCGCGGTTAGACGGGAGCAGTACTTC,CASSHPAVRREQYF
.,TRBV11-2,.,TRBJ1-3,TGTGCCAGCAGCTTAAACAGGGCGAACACCATATATTTT,CASSLNRANTIYF
.,TRBV25-1,.,TRBJ2-4,TGTGCCAGCACAGAGGGGCAGATTCAGTACTTC,CASTEGQIQYF
TRBD2,TRBV5-4,.,TRBJ2-2,TGTGCCAGCAGCCGGACTAGCGGGAGGGTACACACCGGGGAGCTGTTTTTT,CASSRTSGRVHTGELFF
.,TRBV19,.,TRBJ1-5,TGTGCCAGTAGTTCGGGGCTCAAGGGAGATCAGCCCCAGCATTTT,CASSSGLKGDQPQHF
.,TRBV28,.,TRBJ1-5,TGTGCCAGTAGTAAAGGTCTACGGGGCAGGGGAGGCCTTTATCAGCCCCAGCATTTT,CASSKGLRGRGGLYQPQHF
.,TRBV5-5,.,TRBJ1-1,TGTGCCAGCAGCTTGGCTTTCGTTGGGGGCACTGAAGCTTTCTTT,CASSLAFVGGTEAFF
.,TRBV7-2,.,TRBJ2-1,TGTGCCAGCAGTTCAAGGGAGGCCGCGGGGTGGGAGCAGTTCTTC,CASSSREAAGWEQFF
TRBD2,TRBV30,.,TRBJ2-3,TGTGCCTGGAGTTTGGGACTAGCAGACAACACAGATACGCAGTATTTT,CAWSLGLADNTDTQYF
.,TRBV11-2,.,TRBJ1-3,TGTGCCAGCAGGTCCGCCTCTATCTCTGGAAACACCATATATTTT,CASRSASISGNTIYF
TRBD2,TRBV6-1,few,TRBJ2-1,TGTGCCAGCAGTATCCAGCGGGAGGGCCGTGAGCAGTTCTTC,CASSIQREGREQFF
.,TRBV4-3,.,TRBJ2-3,TGCGCCAGCAGCCAACAGGGATATATGACAGATACGCAGTATTTT,CASSQQGYMTDTQYF
.,TRBV30,.,TRBJ1-2,TGTGCTGTTACGTGGGGAACTAACTATGGCTACACCTTC,CAVTWGTNYGYTF
.,TRBV10-3,.,TRBJ2-1,TGTGCCATCAGTGATTTTGCGGGGACCTACAATGAGCAGTTCTTC,CAISDFAGTYNEQFF
.,TRBV15,.,TRBJ1-2,TGTGCCACCAGCAGAGATAGGCAGGTCAACTATGGCTACACCTTC,CATSRDRQVNYGYTF
.,TRBV27,once,TRBJ2-7,TGTGCCAGCAGTTTACATGGACCTACTTCCTACTACGAGCAGTACTTC,CASSLHGPTSYYEQYF
TRBD2,TRBV25-1,.,TRBJ2-3,TGTGCCAGCAGTGAATATAGCGGGGGGAGGGATACGCAGTATTTT,CASSEYSGGRDTQYF
.,TRBV19,.,TRBJ2-1,TGTGCCAGTAGTATAGCGCGCAGATGGGTTGAGCAGTTCTTC,CASSIARRWVEQFF
TRBD2,TRBV4-2,.,TRBJ2-5,TGTGCCAGCAGCCAAGATGTAGCGGGAGAAGGTGAGACCCAGTACTTC,CASSQDVAGEGETQYF
TRBD2,TRBV7-2,.,TRBJ2-7,TGTGCCAGCAGCCCCTCCCCCAGCGGGAGGCCCTACGAGCAGTACTTC,CASSPSPSGRPYEQYF
.,TRBV6-5,.,TRBJ2-3,TGTGCCAGCAGTTCTGAACAGGCAGGCACAGATACGCAGTATTTT,CASSSEQAGTDTQYF
TRBD1,TRBV19,.,TRBJ1-5,TGTGCCAGAGCAGGGGGGCGGCAGCCCCAGCATTTT,CARAGGRQPQHF
TRBD2,TRBV2,.,TRBJ2-7,TGTGCCAGCAGGCTTAGCGGGGCCGCCTACGAGCAGTACTTC,CASRLSGAAYEQYF
TRBD2,TRBV9,.,TRBJ2-1,TGTGCCAGCAGCGTAGGGGTGGGGACTAGATCCAATGAGCAGTTCTTC,CASSVGVGTRSNEQFF
TRBD2,TRBV19,.,TRBJ2-7,TGTGCCAGTAGCCCGATTGAGCGGGACTACGAGCAGTACTTC,CASSPIERDYEQYF
.,TRBV4-3,.,TRBJ2-3,TGCGCCAGCAGCCAAGAAATCGGTAGGGATACGCAGTATTTT,CASSQEIGRDTQYF
.,TRBV2,.,TRBJ1-2,TGTGCCAGCTCGACCGAGAAGTATGGCTACACCTTC,CASSTEKYGYTF
TRBD2,TRBV7-3,.,TRBJ2-1,TGTGCCAGCAGCCCCCGGACTAGCGGGAGCAATGAGCAGTTCTTC,CASSPRTSGSNEQFF
.,TRBV20-1,.,TRBJ2-3,TGCAGTGCTAGAGTCAGCCGGGACTATTTT,CSARVSRDYF
TRBD1,TRBV7-2,few,TRBJ1-2,TGTGCCAGCAGCCGGGACAGTGCTAACTATGGCTACACCTTC,CASSRDSANYGYTF
.,TRBV5-6,.,TRBJ2-5,TGTGCCAGCAGCTTAGTCTTCGAACTTCGAAAAGAGACCCAGTACTTC,CASSLVFELRKETQYF
TRBD2,TRBV4-1,.,TRBJ2-7,TGCGCCAGCAGGGCAGCGGGATCCTCCTCCGAGCAGTACTTC,CASRAAGSSSEQYF